This T cell receptor beta chain originates from a study of cytomegalovirus exposure and HLA in healthy donors. PCR employed 60 Vbeta and 13 Jbeta primers. Libraries were prepared by immunoSEQ multiplex PCR; TCRdb keeps only in-frame clonotypes and omits some of them. The sample carries approximately 150,000 clones, 82% recorded once. The donors comprised healthy bone marrow donors. The CDR3 contains 17 residues. Germline loops: CDR1 SGDLS, CDR2 YYNGEE. Trimming at V came to 4 bases and at J to 3 bases, leaving 7 bases not matched to a gene. The study's findings and limits: Reported findings show TCR beta sequences accurately forecast HLA-A and HLA-B alleles in most subjects.

With regard to this clone: Its antigen is as yet unknown.

The source of this sequence is a male donor in good health and CMV-seronegative. Sequenced material: PBMCs. The gene calls are TRBV9 and TRBJ2-3, with 14 bases that match TRBD2. CDR3 region: CASSQGGTSGRTDTQYF. CDR3 bases: TGTGCCAGCAGCCAAGGAGGGACTAGCGGGAGAACAGATACGCAGTATTTT. The full variable domain, its missing parts supplied by reference TRBV9 and TRBJ2-3, is DSGVTQTPKHLITATGQRVTLRCSPRSGDLSVYWYQQSLDQGLQFLIQYYNGEERAKGNILERFSAQQFPDLHSELNLSSLELGDSALYFCASSQGGTSGRTDTQYFGPGTRLTVL.